This T cell receptor beta chain was captured by sequencing in a study of monozygotic twins with inflammatory bowel disease. Whole-study results and caveats: It was in IBD patients that TCRbeta diversity (inverse Simpson) was lower than in healthy co-twins. Immunosuppressive treatment differences may have increased patient repertoire variability.

CDR3 size: 15 residues. Per germline, CDR1 SGHKS and CDR2 YYEKEE (reference sequence). It was roughly 3,500 ng of total RNA that each TCR library used. Two nested PCRs, of 16 and 9 cycles, processed TCRalpha and TCRbeta cDNA. TCRdb reworked the 5' RACE reads into one entry per CDR3 protein, no DNA. Across 300,000 to 400,000 distinct CDR3 sequences, the top ten clones capture around 2% of the sample. A remark on this clonotype: The target antigen is unknown.

The V call is TRBV5-5, the J call TRBJ1-2; the D call from TCRdb, TRBD1, cannot be confirmed without DNA. The specimen was blood. This receptor was obtained from a human donor with ulcerative colitis or Crohn's disease, or a healthy co-twin of an affected twin (not recorded which). The CDR3 here is CASSITRESSYGYTF.